This TCR beta chain was sequenced during a study of T-cell reconstitution after alpha-beta-depleted transplantation in children. Unique molecular identifiers tagged the TCRbeta library. TCRdb reprocessed the PCR reads via MiXCR and lists one record per CDR3 protein. Here the sample spans some 200,000 distinct CDR3 sequences, roughly 15% being singletons. Germline V gene data show CDR1 as MNHEY and CDR2 as SVGEGT. The V end was cut by 4 bases, the J end by 1 base, with 8 bases between. The CDR3 loop spans 14 amino acids. This clonotype was counted many times. J is TRBJ1-5 and V is TRBV6-2 or TRBV6-3; unclear D gene. Sequenced here: PBMCs from the stem cell graft donor, sampled from the stem cell graft. This TCR derives from a human donor who donated a stem cell graft to a child with acute lymphoblastic leukemia. The CDR3 is CASSLLWSNQPQHF. CDR3 nucleotides: TGTGCCAGCAGTTTGCTCTGGAGCAATCAGCCCCAGCATTTT.